Described below is a single TCR beta chain sequence and its context. Seattle researchers signed up patients amid active infection and tracked them longitudinally. These data come from a study of blood T cell repertoires in COVID-19. About the research overall: The origin of the acute and convalescent COVID-19 samples was the United States, Italy and Spain. From T cells, B-cell-depleted T cells, or PBMCs came the material, which was cDNA or gDNA.

In the original analysis: Researchers report that nucleated cell counts were estimated from reference gene primer amplification. This table comes from immunoSEQ multiplex PCR, and its TCRdb copy is limited to in-frame clones, with some not included. V and J calls plus clone size are reproduced from that table; the DNA served to infer D and trimming. The repertoire consists of tens of thousands of clones, with 83% occurring once and the leading ten covering 10%. Input material: peripheral blood. This receptor was taken from a man over 45 with COVID-19, enrolled during active disease.

This CDR3 is CASSLAREYGYTF. In DNA form, the CDR3 reads TGTGCCAGCAGCTTAGCGAGGGAGTATGGCTACACCTTC. The rearrangement joins TRBV7-9 to TRBJ1-2; D not resolved. The V end lost 0 bases, the J end lost 5 bases, and 7 bases lay between the germline ends. Germline CDR1 reads SEHNR; CDR2 reads FQNEAQ (reference sequence). The CDR3 totals 13 residues.